This T cell receptor (beta chain) appears in the sequencing data of a study of OX40 agonist ivuxolimab in advanced cancers. Concerning the study at large: The costimulatory receptor OX40 (CD134) was targeted by ivuxolimab, a fully human IgG2 agonistic monoclonal antibody. Intravenous ivuxolimab was administered to patients every 2 weeks at six dose levels: 0.01, 0.1, 0.3, 1.5, 3 and 10 mg/kg. Of the 50 to 55 patients in dose escalation, about 20 had hepatocellular carcinoma, some 15 had melanoma, 9 had renal cell carcinoma and 9 had head and neck cancer. In the dose-escalation cohort, roughly 80% of patients were male, and the mean age was approximately 55 years, with a range of about 23 to 90. Prior anti-PD-1, anti-PD-L1 or anti-CTLA-4 therapy was permitted, and approximately 39% of dose-escalation patients had received checkpoint inhibitors. Three dose-escalation patients achieved partial responses, one with hepatocellular carcinoma and two with cutaneous melanoma. The point of sequencing TCRbeta in the periphery was to test whether ivuxolimab changed TCR sequence diversity and drove clonal T-cell expansion. The paper reports the monotherapy dose-escalation portion (N of about 54 patients) of the phase I ivuxolimab trial. The investigation overall reported the following: Clonal expansion of both CD4+ and CD8+ blood T cells was observed from baseline to week 6 at doses 0.1 to 3.0 mg/kg. After ivuxolimab, CD8+ T cells had more expanded clones than CD4+ T cells on average. In the 0.1-3.0 mg/kg groups, partial responders had among the lowest normalized peripheral clonal expansion, particularly in CD8+ T cells. Low levels of normalized T-cell clonal expansion were also shown by some nonresponding patients. Which antigens the clonally expanded peripheral T cells were specific for was not determined.

Comment on this clone: The antigen it recognizes is unknown. No base quality values were provided; no much bigger clone lies one nucleotide off.

Genomic DNA was extracted from sorted cells for sequencing of the TCRbeta CDR3 region. The immunoSEQ Assay was used to sequence the TCRbeta CDR3 regions. TCRdb took this table from immuneACCESS and kept in-frame rearrangements with V and J called. Such tables lack part of the clones; where checked against another copy, unresolved V genes explain under half of the gap, and the rest is unexplained. This sample is represented by roughly 80,000 clones; 80% to 90% of them were singletons. Under 0.35% of the sample belongs to the ten largest clones. V was cut back by 5 bases and J by 1 base, leaving a gap of 11 bases between them. The CDR3 holds 14 amino acids from the cysteine to the phenylalanine. Only the CDR3 part of the read is kept: 42 bases, read in frame from the first base. The CDR1 and CDR2 encoded by the germline V gene (reference sequence) are SEHNR and FQNEAQ. The trial excluded patients who had a history of autoimmune disease or were on systemic immunosuppression. Peripheral blood for TCR sequencing was collected from all dose cohorts at baseline, on cycle 4 day 1, and on cycle 7 day 1. The samples were drawn from a first-in-human, open-label, multicenter phase I dose-escalation trial of ivuxolimab. Adults with locally advanced or metastatic melanoma, renal cell carcinoma, hepatocellular carcinoma or head and neck squamous cell carcinoma were enrolled in the trial. Before TCR sequencing, CD4+ T cells and CD8+ T cells were sorted from peripheral blood as separate populations.

The sequencing used CD4+ or CD8+ T cells sorted from blood, collected in a trial of the OX40 agonist ivuxolimab. This TCR derives from an adult with an advanced solid tumor such as melanoma, head and neck, liver or kidney cancer. This receptor chain uses TRBV7-9 and TRBJ1-1; a tentative D call is TRBD1 (5 bases match). The CDR3 region reads CASSPQGTNTEAFF. The DNA sequence is given as TGTGCCAGCAGCCCGCAGGGCACGAACACTGAAGCTTTCTTT. Reference TRBV7-9 and TRBJ1-1 genes cover what lies past the CDR3, so the full variable domain is DTGVSQNPRHKITKRGQNVTFRCDPISEHNRLYWYRQTLGQGPEFLTYFQNEAQLEKSRLLSDRFSAERPKGSFSTLEIQRTEQGDSAMYLCASSPQGTNTEAFFGQGTRLTVV.